What follows describes a single T cell receptor (beta chain). What it binds is not known. The data originate from a study of cytomegalovirus exposure and HLA in healthy donors. About the study: Early on, a data release was issued that held approximately 78 million unique TCRs from HLA-typed donors.

Unrecorded immune exposures were likely, despite nominal health at sampling. There are 16 residues in the CDR3. The V gene's germline CDR1 is LGHNA and CDR2 YNFKEQ. V was pared by 0 bases and J by 1 base, with 11 bases between. The study's findings and limits: Using the classifier, cytomegalovirus status was reportedly diagnosed with high specificity and sensitivity. Cytomegalovirus-associated status was assigned to about 150 TCR beta chains.

Both 60 Vbeta primers and 13 Jbeta primers went into the PCR. Measured with immunoSEQ multiplex PCR; TCRdb has only the in-frame clones, and not every one. The sample records roughly 180,000 clones, around 80% being singletons. The V call is TRBV4-2, the J call TRBJ2-3; possible D gene TRBD2, 5 bases. Sequenced: PBMCs. The sequence was obtained from a man aged 40-49 years in good health and CMV-seronegative. The CDR3 reads CASSQDPHGGTDTQYF. DNA of the CDR3: TGTGCCAGCAGCCAAGATCCGCACGGGGGCACAGATACGCAGTATTTT.